Below, one TCR beta chain is given with its context. Its antigen is undetermined. These data are taken from a study of T cell responses to AZD1222 COVID-19 vaccine. The method was immunoSEQ multiplex PCR; TCRdb's version includes in-frame clones alone and lacks a portion of them. This table holds under 200,000 clones, 70% to 90% found once. Points from the study as a whole: It should be noted that donors were predominantly white British and more often female, and clonal diversity was possibly underestimated. Spike-spanning, vaccine-associated CD4 TCRs were dominant at 160-218 and 743-854. Only 5 or 6 AZD1222 recipients were seropositive at baseline. The study sampled repertoires only after the peak T cell response.

Germline CDR1 reads SGHDT; CDR2 reads YYEEEE. Trimming cost V 6 bases and J 5 bases; bases outside gene matches: 15. This CDR3 comprises 16 residues. The TCR comes from an adult who received the AZD1222 COVID-19 vaccine. The sequencing here drew on peripheral blood, taken 28 days after the second AZD1222 dose. The chain uses TRBV5-6 and TRBJ2-5; TRBD1 agrees at 8 bases. Here the CDR3 DNA reads TGTGCCAGCACCCCCTGGGGCAGGGGGCTTTGGGAGACCCAGTACTTC. Translation: CASTPWGRGLWETQYF.